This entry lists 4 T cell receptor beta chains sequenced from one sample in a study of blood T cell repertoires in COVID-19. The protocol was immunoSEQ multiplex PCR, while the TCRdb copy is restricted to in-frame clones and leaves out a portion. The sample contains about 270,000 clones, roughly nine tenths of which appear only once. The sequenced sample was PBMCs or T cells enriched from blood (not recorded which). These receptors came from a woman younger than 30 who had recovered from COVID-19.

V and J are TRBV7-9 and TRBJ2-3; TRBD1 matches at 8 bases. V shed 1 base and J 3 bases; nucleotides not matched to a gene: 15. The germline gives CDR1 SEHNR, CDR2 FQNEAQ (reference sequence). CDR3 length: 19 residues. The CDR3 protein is CASSLGSWTGRFPTDTQYF. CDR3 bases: TGTGCCAGCAGCTTAGGTTCCTGGACAGGGAGATTTCCGACAGATACGCAGTATTTT.

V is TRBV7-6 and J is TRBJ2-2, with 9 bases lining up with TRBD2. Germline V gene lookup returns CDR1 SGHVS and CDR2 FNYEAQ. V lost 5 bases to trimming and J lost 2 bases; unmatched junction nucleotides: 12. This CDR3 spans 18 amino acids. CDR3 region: CASSKKISGGTNTGELFF. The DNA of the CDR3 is TGTGCCAGCAGCAAAAAAATTAGCGGGGGTACTAACACCGGGGAGCTGTTTTTT.

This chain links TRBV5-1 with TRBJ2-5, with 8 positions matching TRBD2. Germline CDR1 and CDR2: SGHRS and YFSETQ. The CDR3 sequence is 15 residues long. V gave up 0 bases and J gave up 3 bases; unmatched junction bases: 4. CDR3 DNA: TGCGCCAGCAGCTTGGCCGCGGGGGGAGAAGAGACCCAGTACTTC. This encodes CASSLAAGGEETQYF.

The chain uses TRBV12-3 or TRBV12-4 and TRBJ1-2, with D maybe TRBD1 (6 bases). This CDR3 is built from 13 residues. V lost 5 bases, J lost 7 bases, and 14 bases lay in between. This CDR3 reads CASSHRRGGGYTF. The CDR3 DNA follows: TGTGCCAGCAGTCACAGGAGGGGGGGTGGCTACACCTTC.